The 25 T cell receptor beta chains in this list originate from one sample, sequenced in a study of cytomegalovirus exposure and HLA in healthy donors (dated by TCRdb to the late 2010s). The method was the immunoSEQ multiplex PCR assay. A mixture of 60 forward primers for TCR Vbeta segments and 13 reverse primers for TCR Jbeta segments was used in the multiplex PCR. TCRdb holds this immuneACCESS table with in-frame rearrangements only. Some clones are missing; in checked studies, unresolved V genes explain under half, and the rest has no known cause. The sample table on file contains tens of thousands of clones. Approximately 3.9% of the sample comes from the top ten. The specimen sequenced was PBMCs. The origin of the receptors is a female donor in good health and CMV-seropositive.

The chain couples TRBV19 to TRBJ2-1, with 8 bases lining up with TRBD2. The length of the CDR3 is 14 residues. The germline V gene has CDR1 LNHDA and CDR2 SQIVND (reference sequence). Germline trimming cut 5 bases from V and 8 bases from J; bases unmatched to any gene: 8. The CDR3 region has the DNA TGTGCCAGTAGTCCATCTGGACTAGCCGATGAGCAGTTCTTC. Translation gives CASSPSGLADEQFF.

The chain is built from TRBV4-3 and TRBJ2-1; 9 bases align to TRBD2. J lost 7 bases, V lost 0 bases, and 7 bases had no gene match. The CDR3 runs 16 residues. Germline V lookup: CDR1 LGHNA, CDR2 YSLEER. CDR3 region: CASSQDPAGGGNEQFF. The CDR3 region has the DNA TGCGCCAGCAGCCAAGATCCAGCGGGGGGCGGGAATGAGCAGTTCTTC.

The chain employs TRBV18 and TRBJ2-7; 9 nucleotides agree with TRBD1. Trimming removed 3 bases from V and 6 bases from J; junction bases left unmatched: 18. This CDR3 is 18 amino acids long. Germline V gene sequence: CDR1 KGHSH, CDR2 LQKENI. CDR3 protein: CASSPLNTGTGTPVEQYF. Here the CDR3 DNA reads TGTGCCAGCTCACCTCTAAATACCGGGACAGGGACTCCGGTCGAGCAGTACTTC.

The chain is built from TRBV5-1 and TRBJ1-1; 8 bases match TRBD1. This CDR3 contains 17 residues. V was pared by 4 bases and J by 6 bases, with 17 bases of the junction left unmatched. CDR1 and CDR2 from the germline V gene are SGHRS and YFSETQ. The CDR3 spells CASSPHGGQGAPSEAFF. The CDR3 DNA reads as TGCGCCAGCAGCCCTCATGGCGGGCAGGGGGCCCCCTCTGAAGCTTTCTTT.

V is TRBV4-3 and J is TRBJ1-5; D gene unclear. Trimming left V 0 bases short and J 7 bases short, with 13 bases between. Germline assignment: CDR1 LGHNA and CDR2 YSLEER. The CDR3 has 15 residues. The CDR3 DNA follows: TGCGCCAGCAGCCAAGATCGGGCCGGGAGACAGCCCCAGCATTTT. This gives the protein CASSQDRAGRQPQHF.

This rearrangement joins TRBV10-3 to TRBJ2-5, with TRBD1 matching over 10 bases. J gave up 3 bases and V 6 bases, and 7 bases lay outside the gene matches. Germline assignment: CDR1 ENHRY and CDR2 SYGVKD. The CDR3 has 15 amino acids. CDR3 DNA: TGTGCCATCAGAAGGACAGGGGGTTGGGAAGAGACCCAGTACTTC. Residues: CAIRRTGGWEETQYF.

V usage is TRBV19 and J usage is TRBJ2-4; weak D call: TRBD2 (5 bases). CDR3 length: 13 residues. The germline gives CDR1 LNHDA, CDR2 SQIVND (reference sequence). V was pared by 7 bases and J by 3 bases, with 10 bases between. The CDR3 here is CASKSGDKNIQYF. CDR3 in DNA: TGTGCCAGTAAATCCGGGGACAAAAACATTCAGTACTTC. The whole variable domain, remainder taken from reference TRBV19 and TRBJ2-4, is DGGITQSPKYLFRKEGQNVTLSCEQNLNHDAMYWYRQDPGQGLRLIYYSQIVNDFQKGDIAEGYSVSREKKESFPLTVTSAQKNPTAFYLCASKSGDKNIQYFGAGTRLSVL.

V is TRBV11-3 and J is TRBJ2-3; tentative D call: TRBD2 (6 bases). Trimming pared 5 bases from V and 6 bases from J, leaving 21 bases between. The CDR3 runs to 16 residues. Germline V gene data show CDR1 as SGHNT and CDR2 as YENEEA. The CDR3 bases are TGTGCCAGCAGCCTTACGACAAGGGGTGGGAGGGATACGCAGTATTTT. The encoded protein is CASSLTTRGGRDTQYF.

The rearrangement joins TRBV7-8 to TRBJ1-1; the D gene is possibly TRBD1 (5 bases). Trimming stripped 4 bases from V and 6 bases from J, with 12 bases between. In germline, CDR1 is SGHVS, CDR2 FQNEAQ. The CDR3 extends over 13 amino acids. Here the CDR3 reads CASSWDLNSEAFF. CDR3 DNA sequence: TGTGCCAGCAGCTGGGACTTAAACTCTGAAGCTTTCTTT.

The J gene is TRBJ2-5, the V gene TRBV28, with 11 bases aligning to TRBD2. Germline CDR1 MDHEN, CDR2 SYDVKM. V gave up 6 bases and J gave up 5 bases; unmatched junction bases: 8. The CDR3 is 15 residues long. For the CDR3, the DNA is TGTGCCAGCAGCCCTACTAGCGGGAGAGGGGAGACCCAGTACTTC. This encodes CASSPTSGRGETQYF.

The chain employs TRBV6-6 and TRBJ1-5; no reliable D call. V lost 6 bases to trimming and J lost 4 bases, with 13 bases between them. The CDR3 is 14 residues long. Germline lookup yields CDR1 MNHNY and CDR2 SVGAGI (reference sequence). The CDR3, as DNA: TGTGCCAGCAGCGACAAGGCTGGGAATCAGCCCCAGCATTTT. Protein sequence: CASSDKAGNQPQHF.

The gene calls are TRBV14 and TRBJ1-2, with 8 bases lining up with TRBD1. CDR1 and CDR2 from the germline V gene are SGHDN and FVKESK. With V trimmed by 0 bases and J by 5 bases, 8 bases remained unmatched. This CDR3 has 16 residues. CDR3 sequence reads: CASSQDSRGRGYGYTF. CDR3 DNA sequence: TGTGCCAGCAGCCAAGATTCCAGGGGGCGAGGGTATGGCTACACCTTC.

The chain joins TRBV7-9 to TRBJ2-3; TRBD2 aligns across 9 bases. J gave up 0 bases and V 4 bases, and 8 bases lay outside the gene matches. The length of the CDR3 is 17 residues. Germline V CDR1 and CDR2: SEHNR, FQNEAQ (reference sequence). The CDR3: CASSSVEREVSTDTQYF. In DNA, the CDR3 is TGTGCCAGCAGCTCAGTGGAGCGGGAGGTGAGCACAGATACGCAGTATTTT.

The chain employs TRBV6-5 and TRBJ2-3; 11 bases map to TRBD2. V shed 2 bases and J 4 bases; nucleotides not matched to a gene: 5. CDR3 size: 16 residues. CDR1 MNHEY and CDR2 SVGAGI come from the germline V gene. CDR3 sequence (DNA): TGTGCCAGCAGTTACGATAGTAGCGGGGGGGCAGATACGCAGTATTTT. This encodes CASSYDSSGGADTQYF.

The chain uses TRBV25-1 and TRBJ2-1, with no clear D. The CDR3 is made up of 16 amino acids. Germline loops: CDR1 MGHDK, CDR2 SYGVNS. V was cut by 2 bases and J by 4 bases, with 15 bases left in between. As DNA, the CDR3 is TGTGCCAGCAGTGAAGCCCGATCAGGCTGGTACAATGAGCAGTTCTTC. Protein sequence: CASSEARSGWYNEQFF.

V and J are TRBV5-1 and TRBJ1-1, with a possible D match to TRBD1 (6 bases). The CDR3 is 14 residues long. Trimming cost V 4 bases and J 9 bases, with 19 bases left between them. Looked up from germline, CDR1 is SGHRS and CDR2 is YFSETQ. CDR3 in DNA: TGCGCCAGCAGCCCTACAGGGAACCCCACCAAAGCTTTCTTT. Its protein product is CASSPTGNPTKAFF.

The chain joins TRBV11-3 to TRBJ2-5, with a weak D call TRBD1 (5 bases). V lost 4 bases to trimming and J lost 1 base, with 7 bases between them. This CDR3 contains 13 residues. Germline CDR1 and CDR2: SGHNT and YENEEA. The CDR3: CASSWTTQETQYF. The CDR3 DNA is TGTGCCAGCAGCTGGACAACCCAAGAGACCCAGTACTTC.

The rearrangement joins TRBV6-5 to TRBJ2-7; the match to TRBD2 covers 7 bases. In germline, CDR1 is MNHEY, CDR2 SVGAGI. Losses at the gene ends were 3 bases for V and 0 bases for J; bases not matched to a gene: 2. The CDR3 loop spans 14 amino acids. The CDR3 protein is CASSYRDYSYEQYF. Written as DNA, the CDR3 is TGTGCCAGCAGTTATCGGGACTACTCCTACGAGCAGTACTTC.

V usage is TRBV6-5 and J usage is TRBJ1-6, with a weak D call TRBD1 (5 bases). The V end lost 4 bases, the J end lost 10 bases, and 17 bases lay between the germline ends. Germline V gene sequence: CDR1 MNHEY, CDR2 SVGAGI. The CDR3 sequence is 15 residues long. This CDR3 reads CASSSRDMSGSPLHF. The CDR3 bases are TGTGCCAGCAGTTCCAGGGATATGAGTGGGTCACCCCTCCACTTT.

The DNA for the CDR3 is TGTGCCAGCAACGAACACGAATTCGAGACCCAGTACTTC. Translating it yields CASNEHEFETQYF. The gene calls are TRBV2 and TRBJ2-5; D unresolved. Germline V CDR1 and CDR2: SNHLY, FYNNEI. The germline V and J ends were trimmed by 7 bases and 5 bases, with 14 bases remaining between them. The CDR3 has 13 residues.

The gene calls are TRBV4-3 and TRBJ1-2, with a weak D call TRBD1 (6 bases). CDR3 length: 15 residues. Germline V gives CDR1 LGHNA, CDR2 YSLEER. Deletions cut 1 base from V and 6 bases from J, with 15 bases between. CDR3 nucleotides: TGCGCCAGCAGCCAAGTGGGACATCTGCCGGATGGCTACACCTTC. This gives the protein CASSQVGHLPDGYTF.

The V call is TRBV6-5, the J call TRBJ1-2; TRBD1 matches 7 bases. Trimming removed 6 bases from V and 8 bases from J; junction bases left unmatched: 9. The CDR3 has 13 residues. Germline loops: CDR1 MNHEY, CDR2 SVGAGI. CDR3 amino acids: CASRRDRARGYTF. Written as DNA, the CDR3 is TGTGCCAGCAGAAGAGACAGGGCGAGAGGCTACACCTTC.

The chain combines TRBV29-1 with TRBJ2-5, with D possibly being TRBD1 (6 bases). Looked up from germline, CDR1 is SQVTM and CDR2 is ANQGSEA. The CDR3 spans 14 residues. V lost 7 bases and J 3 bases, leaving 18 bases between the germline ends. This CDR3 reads CSGSGWGQEETQYF. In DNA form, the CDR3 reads TGCAGCGGGAGCGGTTGGGGACAAGAAGAGACCCAGTACTTC.

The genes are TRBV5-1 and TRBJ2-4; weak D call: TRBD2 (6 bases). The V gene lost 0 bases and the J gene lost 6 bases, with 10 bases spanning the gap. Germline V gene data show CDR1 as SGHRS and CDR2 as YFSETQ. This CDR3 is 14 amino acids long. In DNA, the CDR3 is TGCGCCAGCAGCTTGGGGGGGGAGGTAAACATTCAGTACTTC. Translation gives CASSLGGEVNIQYF.

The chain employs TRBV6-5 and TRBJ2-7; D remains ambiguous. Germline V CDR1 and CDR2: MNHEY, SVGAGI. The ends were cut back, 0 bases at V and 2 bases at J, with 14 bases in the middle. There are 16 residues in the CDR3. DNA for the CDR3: TGTGCCAGCAGTTACTCTTTGCCTGACTCCCCCTACGAGCAGTACTTC. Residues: CASSYSLPDSPYEQYF.